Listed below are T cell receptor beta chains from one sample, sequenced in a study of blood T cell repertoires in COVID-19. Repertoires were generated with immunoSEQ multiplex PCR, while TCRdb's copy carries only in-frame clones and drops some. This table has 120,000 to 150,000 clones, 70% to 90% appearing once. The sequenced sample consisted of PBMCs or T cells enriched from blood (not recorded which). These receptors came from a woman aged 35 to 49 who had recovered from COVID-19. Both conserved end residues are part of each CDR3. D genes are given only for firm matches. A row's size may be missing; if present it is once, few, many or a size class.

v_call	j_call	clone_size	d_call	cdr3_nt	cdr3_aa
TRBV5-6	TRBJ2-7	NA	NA	TGTGCCAGCAGCCCTTTAACAGGGAACCTGGAATACGAGCAGTACTTC	CASSPLTGNLEYEQYF
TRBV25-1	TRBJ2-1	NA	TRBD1	TGTGCCAGCCTTCGAGGACAGGGGGCCCACAATGAGCAGTTCTTC	CASLRGQGAHNEQFF
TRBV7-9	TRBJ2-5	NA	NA	TGTGCCAGCAGCTCGCCGGGACTGTCACAAGAGACCCAGTACTTC	CASSSPGLSQETQYF
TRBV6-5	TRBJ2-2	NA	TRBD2	TGTGCCAGCACCCATCCGGGGGGGTCCGGGGAGCTGTTTTTT	CASTHPGGSGELFF
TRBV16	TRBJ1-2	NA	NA	TGTGCCAGCAGCCAATCGCCCCGGACAGTGTGGGGCTACACCTTC	CASSQSPRTVWGYTF
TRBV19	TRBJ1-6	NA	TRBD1	TGTGCCACCAAACAGGGGGCAAATTCACCCCTCCACTTT	CATKQGANSPLHF
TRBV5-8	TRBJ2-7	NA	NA	TGTGCCAGCAGCTTGCCAGGCTCTACGAAGCAGTACTTC	CASSLPGSTKQYF
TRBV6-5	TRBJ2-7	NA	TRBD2	TGTGCCAGCAAAGGTTCTAGCGGAGACTCCTACGAGCAGTACTTC	CASKGSSGDSYEQYF
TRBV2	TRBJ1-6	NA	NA	TGTGCCATACGACAGGTTTCAGATTCACCCCTCCACTTT	CAIRQVSDSPLHF
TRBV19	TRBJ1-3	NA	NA	TGTGCCAGTAGTATCCAGGCTTACTCTGGAAACACCATATATTTT	CASSIQAYSGNTIYF
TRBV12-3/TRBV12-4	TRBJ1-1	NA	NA	TGTGCCAGCACCTGGGGGGGGACTGAAGCTTTCTTT	CASTWGGTEAFF
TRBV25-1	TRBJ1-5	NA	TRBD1	TGTGCCAGCAGTGAATCGGACAGGGTCGGGCAGCCCCAGCATTTT	CASSESDRVGQPQHF
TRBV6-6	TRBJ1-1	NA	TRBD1	TGTGCCAGCAGTCGAATACCACCCGGGACAGGGGGAACTGAAGCTTTCTTT	CASSRIPPGTGGTEAFF
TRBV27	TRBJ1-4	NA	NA	TGTGCCAGCAAGGAGACTCGTGGTGGTGAACTGTTTTTT	CASKETRGGELFF
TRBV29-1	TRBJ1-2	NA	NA	TGCAGCGTTGGGGCCCTACAGGCCTCCTATGGCTACACCTTC	CSVGALQASYGYTF
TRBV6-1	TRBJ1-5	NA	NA	TGTGCCAGCAGTGAACTATTAGGGGGTGTTCAGCCCCAGCATTTT	CASSELLGGVQPQHF
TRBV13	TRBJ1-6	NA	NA	TGTGCCAGCAGCTTCGGGGGGAATAATTCACCCCTCCACTTT	CASSFGGNNSPLHF
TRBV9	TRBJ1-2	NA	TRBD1	TGTGCCAGCAGCGTAGGGGGACAGGGAGGCTATGGCTACACCTTC	CASSVGGQGGYGYTF
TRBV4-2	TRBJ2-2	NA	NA	TGTGCCAGCAGCCAAGATCGCGGCGGGGAGCTGTTTTTT	CASSQDRGGELFF
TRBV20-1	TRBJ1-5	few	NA	TGCAGTGCCGGTCAGCCCCAGCATTTT	CSAGQPQHF
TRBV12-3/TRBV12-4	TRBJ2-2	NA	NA	TGTGCCAGCAGTTTTGGAGGCACCGGGGAGCTGTTTTTT	CASSFGGTGELFF
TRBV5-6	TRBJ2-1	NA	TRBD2	TGTGCCAGCAGCTCGGGACTAGCGGGAATGTATGAGCAGTTCTTC	CASSSGLAGMYEQFF
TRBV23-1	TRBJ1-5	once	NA	TGCGCCAGCAGTCCGTGGTTCTCGGTTGATCAGCCCCAGCATTTT	CASSPWFSVDQPQHF
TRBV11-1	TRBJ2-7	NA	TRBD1	TGTGCCAGCAGCTTAGCTGCGACAGGGACCTACGAGCAGTACTTC	CASSLAATGTYEQYF
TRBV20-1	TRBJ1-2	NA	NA	TGCAGTGCTAGTGCGGGGATCTCCATCCCGTCCGTTTATGGCTACACCTTC	CSASAGISIPSVYGYTF
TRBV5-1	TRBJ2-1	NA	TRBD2	TGCGCCAGCCAACCAACTAGCGGGGGGGAGCAGTTCTTC	CASQPTSGGEQFF
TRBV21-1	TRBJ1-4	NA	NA	TGTGCCAGCTCCAAAACACCTCCCAATGAAAAACTGTTTTTT	CASSKTPPNEKLFF
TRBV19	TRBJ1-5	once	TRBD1	TGTGCCAGTTCAAGGGACAGGGAGGATCAGCCCCAGCATTTT	CASSRDREDQPQHF
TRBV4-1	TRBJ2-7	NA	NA	TGCGCCAGCAGCCAAGTTGAGGGAAGCTCCTACGAGCAGTACTTC	CASSQVEGSSYEQYF
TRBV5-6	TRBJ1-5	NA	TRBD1	TGTGCCAGCAGCTTGGCGGGACAGGTTGGTCAGCCCCAGCATTTT	CASSLAGQVGQPQHF
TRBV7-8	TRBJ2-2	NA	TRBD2	TGTGCCAGCAGCTCCCTCGGGCGGGAGAATGGCGGGGAGCTGTTTTTT	CASSSLGRENGGELFF
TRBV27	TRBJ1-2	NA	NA	TGTGCCACCAAAAGAGGACAGCTCTATGGCTACACCTTC	CATKRGQLYGYTF